Only a few counts were recorded for the clone carrying this T cell receptor beta chain. Antigen unknown. The whole isolated RNA underwent reverse transcription, so sequencing captured expressed TCRB transcripts. Naive, central memory and regulatory T cell samples averaged roughly 3.5 million immunoSEQ reads each. Method: immunoSEQ multiplex PCR; TCRdb's copy keeps in-frame clones and lacks some. In the table there are roughly 340,000 clones, roughly 12% of which are singletons. One heparinised blood draw averaging roughly 100 mL was given by each donor. The sample originates from a study of beta chain features in type 1 diabetes. Notes on the study in general: Type 1 diabetes patients had VDJ junctions that carried fewer insertions and more deletions. There was a moderate but significant shortening of TCRB CDR3s in all four CD4+ subsets of Type 1 diabetes patients.

The CDR3 length is 11 residues. The germline V gene has CDR1 SNHLY and CDR2 FYNNEI. V was trimmed by 6 bases and J by 4 bases, leaving 6 bases between them. The sequencing input was naive CD4+ T cells from blood. The chain recombines TRBV2 with TRBJ2-5; D gene ambiguous. The clonotype was recovered from a woman under 30 with type 1 diabetes. The CDR3 nucleotides read TGTGCCAGCAGCGTGAGAGAGACCCAGTACTTC. Translated: CASSVRETQYF. Complete variable domain (other parts from reference TRBV2 and TRBJ2-5): EPEVTQTPSHQVTQMGQEVILRCVPISNHLYFYWYRQILGQKVEFLVSFYNNEISEKSEIFDDQFSVERPDGSNFTLKIRSTKLEDSAMYFCASSVRETQYFGPGTRLLVL.